This T cell receptor beta chain was identified in a study of OX40 agonist ivuxolimab in advanced cancers. About the research overall: Age averaged around 54 years (range roughly 23 to 79), and approximately 80% were male. Three patients had partial responses: one hepatocellular carcinoma, two cutaneous melanoma. Overall study results and limits: Averaging showed that CD8+ T cells had more expanded clones than CD4+ did. Within 6 weeks, CD4+ and CD8+ blood T cells expanded clonally at 0.1 to 3.0 mg/kg.

This clone was found once. The antigen is unknown. Germline is not matched at one junction end, which may reflect a read error. Method: immunoSEQ multiplex PCR; TCRdb's copy keeps in-frame clones and lacks some. The table includes around 24,000 clones, over 80% detected once. The clonotype originates from an adult with an advanced solid tumor such as melanoma, head and neck, liver or kidney cancer. This specimen was CD4+ or CD8+ T cells sorted from blood, taken in a trial of the OX40 agonist ivuxolimab.

The CDR3, as DNA: TGCGCCAACAGTGCTACGGGGATCAGAGGTGAAGCTTTCTTT. Translation gives CANSATGIRGEAFF. This chain joins TRBV10-1 and TRBJ1-1; unclear D gene. Germline V gene data show CDR1 as WNHNN and CDR2 as SYGVQD (reference sequence). The CDR3 consists of 14 residues.